The 6 T cell receptor beta chains in this list originate from one sample, sequenced in a study of T cell responses to AZD1222 COVID-19 vaccine. Clones were sequenced by immunoSEQ multiplex PCR, and TCRdb holds only the in-frame ones, with some missing. The data hold 89,000 or so clones, with 65% to 90% observed a single time. This specimen was peripheral blood, taken on day 0 of AZD1222 vaccination. These receptors all stem from an adult in good health.

The rearrangement joins TRBV7-9 to TRBJ2-5; 12 nucleotides agree with TRBD1. From germline, CDR1 is SEHNR and CDR2 FQNEAQ (reference sequence). The J segment lost 5 bases and the V segment lost 5 bases, leaving 6 bases of the junction unmatched. This CDR3 has 15 amino acids. CDR3 in amino acids: CASSGDRGRRETQYF. CDR3 in DNA: TGTGCCAGCAGCGGGGACAGGGGGCGCCGGGAGACCCAGTACTTC.

The V gene is TRBV20-1, the J gene TRBJ1-2, with 9 positions matching TRBD1. CDR3 length: 14 amino acids. The junction had 8 bases not matched to a gene; V was cut back by 3 bases and J by 6 bases. Germline-derived CDR1 and CDR2 are DFQATT and SNEGSKA (reference sequence). The CDR3: CSASRDRAIHGYTF. CDR3 sequence (DNA): TGCAGTGCTAGTAGGGACAGGGCCATCCATGGCTACACCTTC.

The V and J genes are TRBV6-5 and TRBJ1-1; 9 nucleotides agree with TRBD1. CDR3 length: 14 amino acids. Germline-derived CDR1 and CDR2 are MNHEY and SVGAGI. J was trimmed by 10 bases and V by 5 bases; bases with no gene match: 11. CDR3 DNA: TGTGCCAGCAGTCCGGGACAGGGTTATCGAGGAGCTTTCTTT. Encoded protein: CASSPGQGYRGAFF.

The V and J genes are TRBV28 and TRBJ1-4; TRBD1 might be the D (5 bases). V was shortened by 6 bases and J by 0 bases, with 17 bases between the two germline ends. Germline CDR1 MDHEN, CDR2 SYDVKM. CDR3 length: 17 residues. The CDR3 here is CASRGPRDGSTNEKLFF. CDR3 DNA sequence: TGTGCCAGCAGGGGGCCCAGGGACGGTTCAACTAATGAAAAACTGTTTTTT.

This clone was observed a few times. V is TRBV28 and J is TRBJ1-1; D uncertain. Trimming cost V 7 bases and J 0 bases, with 6 bases left between them. The CDR3 is made up of 12 amino acids. Germline V lookup: CDR1 MDHEN, CDR2 SYDVKM. DNA of the CDR3: TGTGCCAGCAACAAAATGAACACTGAAGCTTTCTTT. Amino acids: CASNKMNTEAFF. The full variable domain, rest sourced from reference TRBV28 and TRBJ1-1, is DVKVTQSSRYLVKRTGEKVFLECVQDMDHENMFWYRQDPGLGLRLIYFSYDVKMKEKGDIPEGYSVSREKKERFSLILESASTNQTSMYLCASNKMNTEAFFGQGTRLTVV.

The chain uses TRBV19 and TRBJ1-5; D gene ambiguous. Trimming took off 7 bases at V and 3 bases at J, with 7 bases between the two ends. Germline values: CDR1 LNHDA, CDR2 SQIVND (reference sequence). This CDR3 is built from 12 residues. The CDR3 coding sequence is TGTGCCAGTAATCGGCCCAATCAGCCCCAGCATTTT. Encoded protein: CASNRPNQPQHF.